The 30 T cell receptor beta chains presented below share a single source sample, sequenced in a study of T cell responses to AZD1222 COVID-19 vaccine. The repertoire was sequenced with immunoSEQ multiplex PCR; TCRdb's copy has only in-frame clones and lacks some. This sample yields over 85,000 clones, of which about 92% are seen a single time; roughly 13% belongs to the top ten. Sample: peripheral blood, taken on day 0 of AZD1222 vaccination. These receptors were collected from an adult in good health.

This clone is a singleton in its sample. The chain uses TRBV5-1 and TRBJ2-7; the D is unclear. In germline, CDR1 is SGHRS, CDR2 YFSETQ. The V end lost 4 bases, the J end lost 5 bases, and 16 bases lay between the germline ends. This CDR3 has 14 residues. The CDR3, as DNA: TGCGCCAGCAGCCAACCTGAGAGTACCAACGAGCAGTACTTC. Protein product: CASSQPESTNEQYF.

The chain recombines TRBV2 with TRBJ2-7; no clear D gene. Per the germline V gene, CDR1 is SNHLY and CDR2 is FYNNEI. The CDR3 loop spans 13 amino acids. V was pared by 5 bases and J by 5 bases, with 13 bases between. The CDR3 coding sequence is TGTGCCAGCAGTTCCGGCCAGTCCCACGAGCAGTACTTC. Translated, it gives CASSSGQSHEQYF.

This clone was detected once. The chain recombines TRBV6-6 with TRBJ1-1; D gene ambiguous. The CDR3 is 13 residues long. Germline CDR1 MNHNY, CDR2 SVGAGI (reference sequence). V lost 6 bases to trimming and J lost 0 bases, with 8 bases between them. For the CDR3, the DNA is TGTGCCAGCAGGGCAGCGATGAACACTGAAGCTTTCTTT. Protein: CASRAAMNTEAFF.

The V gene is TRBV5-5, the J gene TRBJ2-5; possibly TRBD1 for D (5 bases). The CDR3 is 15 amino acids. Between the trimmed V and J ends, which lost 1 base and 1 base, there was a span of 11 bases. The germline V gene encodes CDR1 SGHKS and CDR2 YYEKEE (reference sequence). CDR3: CASSLYQGFQETQYF. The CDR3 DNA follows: TGTGCCAGCAGCTTGTATCAGGGTTTCCAAGAGACCCAGTACTTC.

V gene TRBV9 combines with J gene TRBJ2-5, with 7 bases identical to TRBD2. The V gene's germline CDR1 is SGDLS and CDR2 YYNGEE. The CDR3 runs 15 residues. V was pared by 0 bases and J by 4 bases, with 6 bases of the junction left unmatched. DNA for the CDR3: TGTGCCAGCAGCGTAGGGGAGGGACTGGTAGAGACCCAGTACTTC. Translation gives CASSVGEGLVETQYF.

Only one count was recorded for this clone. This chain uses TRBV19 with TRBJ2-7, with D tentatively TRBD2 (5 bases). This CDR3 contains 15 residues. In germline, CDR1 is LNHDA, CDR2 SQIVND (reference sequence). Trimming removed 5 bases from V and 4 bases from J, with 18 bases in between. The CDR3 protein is CASSDGKAARYEQYF. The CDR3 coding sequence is TGTGCCAGTAGTGACGGGAAAGCAGCGAGATACGAGCAGTACTTC.

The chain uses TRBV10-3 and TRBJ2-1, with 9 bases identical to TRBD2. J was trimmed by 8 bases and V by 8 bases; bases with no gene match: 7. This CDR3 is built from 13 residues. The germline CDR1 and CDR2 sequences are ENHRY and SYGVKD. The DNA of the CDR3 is TGTGCCATCGCTCTAGCGGGGATGGATGAGCAGTTCTTC. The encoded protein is CAIALAGMDEQFF.

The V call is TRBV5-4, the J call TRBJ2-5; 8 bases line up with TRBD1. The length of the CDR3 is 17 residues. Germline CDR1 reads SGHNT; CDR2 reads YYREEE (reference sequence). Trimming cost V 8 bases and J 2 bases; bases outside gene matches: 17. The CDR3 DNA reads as TGTGCCAGTTCACCGACAGGGGCCGGGCGGGGACAAGAGACCCAGTACTTC. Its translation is CASSPTGAGRGQETQYF.

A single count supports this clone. CDR3 nucleotide sequence: TGTGCCTGGAATAAGGGTAGCTCTGGAAACACCATATATTTT. Encoded protein: CAWNKGSSGNTIYF. This chain links TRBV30 with TRBJ1-3; no definite D call. Deletions cut 4 bases from V and 0 bases from J, with 10 bases between. The CDR3 has 14 amino acids. Germline values: CDR1 GTSNPN, CDR2 SVGIG (reference sequence). Looking up the rest from reference TRBV30 and TRBJ1-3 gives the full variable domain: SQTIHQWPATLVQPVGSPLSLECTVEGTSNPNLYWYRQAAGRGLQLLFYSVGIGQISSEVPQNLSASRPQDRQFILSSKKLLLSDSGFYLCAWNKGSSGNTIYFGEGSWLTVV.

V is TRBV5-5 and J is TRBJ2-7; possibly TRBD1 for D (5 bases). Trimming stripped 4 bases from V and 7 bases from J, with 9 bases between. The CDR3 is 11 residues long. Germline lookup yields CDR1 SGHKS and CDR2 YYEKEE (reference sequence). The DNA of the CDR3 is TGTGCCAGCAGCAAGGACAAGGAGCAGTACTTC. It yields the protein CASSKDKEQYF.

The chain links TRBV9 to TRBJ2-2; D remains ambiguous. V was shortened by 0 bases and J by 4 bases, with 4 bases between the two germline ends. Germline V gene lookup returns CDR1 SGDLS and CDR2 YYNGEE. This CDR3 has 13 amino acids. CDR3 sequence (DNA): TGTGCCAGCAGCGTAGACTTCACCGGGGAGCTGTTTTTT. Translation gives CASSVDFTGELFF.

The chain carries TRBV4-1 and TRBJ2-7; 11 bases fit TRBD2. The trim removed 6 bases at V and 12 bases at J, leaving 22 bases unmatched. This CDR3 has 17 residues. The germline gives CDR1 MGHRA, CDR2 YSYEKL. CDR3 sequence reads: CASRRGPTSGGDQGWYF. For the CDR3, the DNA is TGCGCCAGCAGACGAGGTCCAACTAGCGGGGGCGACCAGGGGTGGTACTTC.

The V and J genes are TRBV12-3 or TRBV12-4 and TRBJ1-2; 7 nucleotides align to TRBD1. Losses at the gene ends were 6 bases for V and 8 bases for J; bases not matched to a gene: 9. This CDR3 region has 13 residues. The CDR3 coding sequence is TGTGCCAGCAGCCAGACAGGGATGGGGGGCTACACCTTC. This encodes CASSQTGMGGYTF.

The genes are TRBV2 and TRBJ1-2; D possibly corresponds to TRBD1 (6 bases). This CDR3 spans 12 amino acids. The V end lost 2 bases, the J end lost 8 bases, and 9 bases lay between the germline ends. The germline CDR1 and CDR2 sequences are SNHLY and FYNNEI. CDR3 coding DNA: TGTGCCAGCAGTGAACGGGGGCGGGGCTACACCTTC. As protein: CASSERGRGYTF.

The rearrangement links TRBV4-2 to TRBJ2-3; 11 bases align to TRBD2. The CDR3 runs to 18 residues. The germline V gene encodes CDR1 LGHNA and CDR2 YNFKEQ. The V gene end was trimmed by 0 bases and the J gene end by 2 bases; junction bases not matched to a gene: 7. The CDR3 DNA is TGTGCCAGCAGCCAAGAACTAGCGGGAGTAGTGAACACAGATACGCAGTATTTT. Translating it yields CASSQELAGVVNTDTQYF.

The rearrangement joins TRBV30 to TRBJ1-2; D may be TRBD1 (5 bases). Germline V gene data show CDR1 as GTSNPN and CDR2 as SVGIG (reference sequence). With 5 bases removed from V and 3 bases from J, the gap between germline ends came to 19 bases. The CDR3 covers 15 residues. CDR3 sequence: CAWEAGTRLYYGYTF. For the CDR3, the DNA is TGTGCCTGGGAGGCGGGGACCCGGCTTTACTATGGCTACACCTTC.

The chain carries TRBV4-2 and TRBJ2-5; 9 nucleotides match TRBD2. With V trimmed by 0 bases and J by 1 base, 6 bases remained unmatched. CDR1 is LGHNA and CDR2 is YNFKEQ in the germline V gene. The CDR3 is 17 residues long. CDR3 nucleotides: TGTGCCAGCAGCCAAGATGTTGGCGGGGGGGCCCAAGAGACCCAGTACTTC. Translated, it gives CASSQDVGGGAQETQYF.

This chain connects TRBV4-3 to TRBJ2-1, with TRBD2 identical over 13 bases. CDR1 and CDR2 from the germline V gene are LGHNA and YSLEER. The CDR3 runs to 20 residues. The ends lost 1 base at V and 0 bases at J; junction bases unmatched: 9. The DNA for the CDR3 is TGCGCCAGCAGCCAAGGGGGGGGACTAGCGGGACCAAGCTCCTACAATGAGCAGTTCTTC. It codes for CASSQGGGLAGPSSYNEQFF.

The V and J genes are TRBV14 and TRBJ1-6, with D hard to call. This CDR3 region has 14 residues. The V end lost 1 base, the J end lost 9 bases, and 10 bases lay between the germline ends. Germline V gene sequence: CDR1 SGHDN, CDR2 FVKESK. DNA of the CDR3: TGTGCCAGCAGCCAAGGGTATTGGGTTTCACCCCTCCACTTT. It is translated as CASSQGYWVSPLHF.

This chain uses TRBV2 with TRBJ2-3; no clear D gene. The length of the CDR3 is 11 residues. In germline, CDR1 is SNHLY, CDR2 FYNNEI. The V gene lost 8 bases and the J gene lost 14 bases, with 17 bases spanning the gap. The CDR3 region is CASALGYMPYF. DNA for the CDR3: TGTGCCAGCGCCCTCGGCTATATGCCGTATTTT.

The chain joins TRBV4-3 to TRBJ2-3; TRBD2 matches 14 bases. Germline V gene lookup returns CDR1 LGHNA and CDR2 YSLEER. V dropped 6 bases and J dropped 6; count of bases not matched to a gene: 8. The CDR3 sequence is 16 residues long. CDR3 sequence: CASSRGTSGSSDTQYF. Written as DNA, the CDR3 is TGCGCCAGCAGTCGAGGGACTAGCGGGAGTAGCGATACGCAGTATTTT.

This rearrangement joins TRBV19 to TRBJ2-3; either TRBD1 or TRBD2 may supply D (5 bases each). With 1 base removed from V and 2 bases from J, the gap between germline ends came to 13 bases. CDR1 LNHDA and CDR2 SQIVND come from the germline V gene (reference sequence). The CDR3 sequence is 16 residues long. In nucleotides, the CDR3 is TGTGCCAGTAGTATAGGTCCAGGGACCTCCACAGATACGCAGTATTTT. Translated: CASSIGPGTSTDTQYF. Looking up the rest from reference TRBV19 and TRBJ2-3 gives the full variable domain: DGGITQSPKYLFRKEGQNVTLSCEQNLNHDAMYWYRQDPGQGLRLIYYSQIVNDFQKGDIAEGYSVSREKKESFPLTVTSAQKNPTAFYLCASSIGPGTSTDTQYFGPGTRLTVL.

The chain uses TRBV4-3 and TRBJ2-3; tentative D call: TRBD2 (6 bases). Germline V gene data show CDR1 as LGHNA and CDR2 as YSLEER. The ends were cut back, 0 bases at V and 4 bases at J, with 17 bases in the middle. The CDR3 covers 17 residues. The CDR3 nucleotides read TGCGCCAGCAGCCAAGATATTCCGGGAGCGGGCTCAGATACGCAGTATTTT. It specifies CASSQDIPGAGSDTQYF.

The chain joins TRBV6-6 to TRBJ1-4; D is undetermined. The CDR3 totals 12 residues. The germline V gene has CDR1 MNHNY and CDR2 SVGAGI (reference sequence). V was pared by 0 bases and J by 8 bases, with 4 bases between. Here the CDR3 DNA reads TGTGCCAGCAGTTACTCTGAGGAAAAACTGTTTTTT. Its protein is CASSYSEEKLFF.

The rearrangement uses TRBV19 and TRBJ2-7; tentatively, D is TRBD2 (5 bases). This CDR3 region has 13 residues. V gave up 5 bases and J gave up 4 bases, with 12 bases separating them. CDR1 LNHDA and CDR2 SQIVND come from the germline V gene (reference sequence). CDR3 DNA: TGTGCCAGTAGTTGGAGAGGGTCATACGAGCAGTACTTC. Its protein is CASSWRGSYEQYF.

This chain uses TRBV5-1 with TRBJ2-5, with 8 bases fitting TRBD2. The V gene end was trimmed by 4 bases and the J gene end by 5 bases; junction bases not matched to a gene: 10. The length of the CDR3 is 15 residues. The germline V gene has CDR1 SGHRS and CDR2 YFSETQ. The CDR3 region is CASSPRGTGGETQYF. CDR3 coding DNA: TGCGCCAGCAGCCCCCGCGGGACGGGAGGGGAGACCCAGTACTTC.

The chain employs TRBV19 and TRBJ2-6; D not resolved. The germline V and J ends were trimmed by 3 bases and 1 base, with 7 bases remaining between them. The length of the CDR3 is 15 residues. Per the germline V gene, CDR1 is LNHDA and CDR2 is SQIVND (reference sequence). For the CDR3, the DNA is TGTGCCAGTAGTATTGGCTGGTCTGGGGCCAACGTCCTGACTTTC. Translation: CASSIGWSGANVLTF. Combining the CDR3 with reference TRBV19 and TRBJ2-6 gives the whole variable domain DGGITQSPKYLFRKEGQNVTLSCEQNLNHDAMYWYRQDPGQGLRLIYYSQIVNDFQKGDIAEGYSVSREKKESFPLTVTSAQKNPTAFYLCASSIGWSGANVLTFGAGSRLTVL.

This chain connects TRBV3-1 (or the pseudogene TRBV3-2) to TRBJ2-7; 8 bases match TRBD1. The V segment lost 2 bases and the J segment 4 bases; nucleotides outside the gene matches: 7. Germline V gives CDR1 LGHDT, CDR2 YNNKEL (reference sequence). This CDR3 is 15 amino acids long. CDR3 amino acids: CASSQPRQGRYEQYF. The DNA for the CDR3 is TGTGCCAGCAGCCAACCCCGACAGGGGAGGTACGAGCAGTACTTC.

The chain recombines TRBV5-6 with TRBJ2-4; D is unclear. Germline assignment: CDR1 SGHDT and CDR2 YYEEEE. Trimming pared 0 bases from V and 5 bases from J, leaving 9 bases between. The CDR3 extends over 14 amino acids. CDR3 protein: CASSLDPMENIQYF. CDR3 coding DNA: TGTGCCAGCAGCTTGGACCCGATGGAAAACATTCAGTACTTC.

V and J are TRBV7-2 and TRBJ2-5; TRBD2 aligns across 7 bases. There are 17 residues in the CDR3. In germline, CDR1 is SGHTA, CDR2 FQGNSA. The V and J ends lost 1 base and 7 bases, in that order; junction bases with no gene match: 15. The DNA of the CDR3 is TGTGCCAGCAGCTTAGTCCGGCTAGCGGCCCTCGAAGGGACCCAGTACTTC. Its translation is CASSLVRLAALEGTQYF.